A selection of T cell receptor beta chains follows, all from one sample in a study of somatic mutations in cytotoxic T cells in rheumatoid arthritis. Generated by immunoSEQ multiplex PCR, the TCRdb table keeps only in-frame clones and is missing some. Among about 16,000 clones listed, roughly four fifths were seen once. The sequenced material came from CD8+ T cells sorted from blood. Receptor source: a woman between 50 and 59 years old with rheumatoid arthritis. CDR3s include the opening cysteine and the closing phenylalanine or tryptophan. Each record gives: J gene, V gene, D gene, clone size, CDR3 DNA, CDR3 protein. The D gene is left open where the match is weak. Clone size is not always given. Where it is, it says once, few, many or a class for expanded clones.

j_call: TRBJ2-7
v_call: TRBV11-2
d_call: -
clone_size: -
cdr3_nt: TGTGCCAGCAGCTTAAACAAGGTTTACGAGCAGTACTTC
cdr3_aa: CASSLNKVYEQYF

j_call: TRBJ1-3
v_call: TRBV7-9
d_call: TRBD1
clone_size: -
cdr3_nt: TGTGCCAGCAGCCCCGGGACAGGGGGAAACACCATATATTTT
cdr3_aa: CASSPGTGGNTIYF

j_call: TRBJ2-1
v_call: TRBV10-1
d_call: -
clone_size: -
cdr3_nt: TGCGCCACCATGATCCCCACTGAGCAGTTCTTC
cdr3_aa: CATMIPTEQFF

j_call: TRBJ2-1
v_call: TRBV7-2
d_call: TRBD2
clone_size: -
cdr3_nt: TGTGCCAGCAGCTTAGCCTCAACTAGCGGGAGATGGAGCTCCTACAATGAGCAGTTCTTC
cdr3_aa: CASSLASTSGRWSSYNEQFF

j_call: TRBJ2-5
v_call: TRBV7-3
d_call: TRBD2
clone_size: -
cdr3_nt: TGTGCCAGCCATGCTATAGCGGGTATCCAAGAGACCCAGTACTTC
cdr3_aa: CASHAIAGIQETQYF

j_call: TRBJ2-7
v_call: TRBV10-3
d_call: TRBD2
clone_size: -
cdr3_nt: TGTGCCATCAGTAGTAGCGGGCGTCCCTACGAGCAGTACTTC
cdr3_aa: CAISSSGRPYEQYF

j_call: TRBJ2-7
v_call: TRBV5-6
d_call: -
clone_size: -
cdr3_nt: TGTGCCAGCAGCTTACCGGGGGTCTCCTACGAGCAGTACTTC
cdr3_aa: CASSLPGVSYEQYF

j_call: TRBJ1-6
v_call: TRBV7-3
d_call: TRBD1
clone_size: -
cdr3_nt: TGTGCCAGCAGCGAGGGACAGCATTCACCCCTCCACTTT
cdr3_aa: CASSEGQHSPLHF

j_call: TRBJ2-3
v_call: TRBV10-3
d_call: TRBD1
clone_size: -
cdr3_nt: TGTGCCATCAGTGAGTCACCGGGACAGGGGGGGACAGATACGCAGTATTTT
cdr3_aa: CAISESPGQGGTDTQYF

j_call: TRBJ1-4
v_call: TRBV15
d_call: -
clone_size: -
cdr3_nt: TGTGCCACCAGCAGAGATCAGAGGCTACCTAATGAAAAACTGTTTTTT
cdr3_aa: CATSRDQRLPNEKLFF

j_call: TRBJ2-5
v_call: TRBV15
d_call: -
clone_size: once
cdr3_nt: TGTGCCACCAGCGGGGCTCGGGGACAAGAGACCCAGTACTTC
cdr3_aa: CATSGARGQETQYF

j_call: TRBJ1-2
v_call: TRBV20-1
d_call: -
clone_size: -
cdr3_nt: TGCAGTGCCCAGAAGGGGACCCGCTACACCTTC
cdr3_aa: CSAQKGTRYTF

j_call: TRBJ2-2
v_call: TRBV4-1
d_call: TRBD1
clone_size: -
cdr3_nt: TGCGCCAGCAGCCAACAGGGGGCCGGCGGGGAGCTGTTTTTT
cdr3_aa: CASSQQGAGGELFF

j_call: TRBJ2-7
v_call: TRBV7-3
d_call: TRBD2
clone_size: few
cdr3_nt: TGTGCCAGCAGCATGGGACTAGCGGGAGGGTCCGGGAGCCACGAGCAGTACTTC
cdr3_aa: CASSMGLAGGSGSHEQYF

j_call: TRBJ2-4
v_call: TRBV6-1
d_call: TRBD1
clone_size: once
cdr3_nt: TGTGCCAGCAGTGACAGGGGGAACATTCAGTACTTC
cdr3_aa: CASSDRGNIQYF

j_call: TRBJ1-6
v_call: TRBV5-4
d_call: -
clone_size: -
cdr3_nt: TGTGCCAGCAGCTCCCGGACGGCCTATAATTCACCCCTCCACTTT
cdr3_aa: CASSSRTAYNSPLHF

j_call: TRBJ2-7
v_call: TRBV7-9
d_call: -
clone_size: -
cdr3_nt: TGTGCCAGCAGCTGGGACTCGGCCGGGACACAATACGAGCAGTACTTC
cdr3_aa: CASSWDSAGTQYEQYF